This passage covers 26 T cell receptor beta chains from one sample sequenced in a study of T cells after yellow fever vaccination. TCRdb used MiXCR to reprocess the 5' RACE reads, holding one entry per CDR3 protein. The table includes approximately 300,000 distinct CDR3 sequences, roughly a tenth detected once. This specimen was CD4+ T cells sorted from PBMCs, taken 45 days after the yellow fever booster vaccination. The receptors here all came from a man aged 18 to 35 who received the YFV17D yellow fever vaccine.

The chain joins TRBV7-9 to TRBJ2-2; 9 bases fit TRBD1. The CDR3 consists of 15 residues. Germline V gives CDR1 SEHNR, CDR2 FQNEAQ (reference sequence). Losses at the gene ends were 3 bases for V and 6 bases for J; bases not matched to a gene: 5. The CDR3 DNA is TGTGCCAGCAGCTTGGGACAGGGTAACGCCGGGGAGCTGTTTTTT. This codes for CASSLGQGNAGELFF.

The rearrangement links TRBV18 to TRBJ1-6; TRBD1 might be the D (6 bases). Germline V gene data show CDR1 as KGHSH and CDR2 as LQKENI. The CDR3 totals 15 residues. Trimming cost V 5 bases and J 6 bases, with 14 bases left between them. The CDR3 region is CASSGTGQSNSPLHF. The CDR3 bases are TGTGCCAGCTCAGGTACAGGGCAGAGTAATTCACCCCTCCACTTT.

The chain is built from TRBV9 and TRBJ1-2, with a possible D match to TRBD1 (6 bases). V lost 3 bases and J 7 bases, leaving 22 bases between the germline ends. The CDR3 loop spans 16 amino acids. Germline V gene lookup returns CDR1 SGDLS and CDR2 YYNGEE. The CDR3 sequence: CASSAGRRDISRGYTF. Written as DNA, the CDR3 is TGTGCCAGCAGCGCAGGCCGGAGGGACATTTCTCGTGGCTACACCTTC.

V is TRBV7-3 and J is TRBJ2-1; a possible D gene is TRBD1 (7 bases). Trimming left V 4 bases short and J 5 bases short, with 24 bases between. The CDR3 length is 18 residues. Germline V gene data show CDR1 as SGHTA and CDR2 as FQGTGA. CDR3 region: CASSSRLGDRVGNNEQFF. The CDR3 DNA is TGTGCCAGCAGCTCAAGACTAGGCGACAGGGTAGGGAACAATGAGCAGTTCTTC. Variable domain in full (rest from reference TRBV7-3 and TRBJ2-1): GAGVSQTPSNKVTEKGKYVELRCDPISGHTALYWYRQSLGQGPEFLIYFQGTGAADDSGLPNDRFFAVRPEGSVSTLKIQRTERGDSAVYLCASSSRLGDRVGNNEQFFGPGTRLTVL.

This sequence joins TRBV6-2 or TRBV6-3 and TRBJ1-2, with D perhaps matching TRBD1 (5 bases). The CDR3 sequence is 13 residues long. V dropped 6 bases and J dropped 7 bases, with 15 bases sitting between them. From germline, CDR1 is MNHEY and CDR2 SVGEGT. Here the CDR3 reads CASRRTGSSGYTF. Written as DNA, the CDR3 is TGTGCCAGCAGGCGAACAGGTTCGTCTGGCTACACCTTC.

This chain uses TRBV6-1 with TRBJ1-4; 7 bases match TRBD1. This CDR3 spans 14 amino acids. V trimming: 5 bases; J trimming: 3 bases; junction bases outside the gene matches: 3. Germline assignment: CDR1 MNHNS and CDR2 SASEGT. CDR3 in amino acids: CASSRQGSNEKLFF. CDR3 nucleotides: TGTGCCAGCAGTCGACAGGGCTCTAATGAAAAACTGTTTTTT.

There are a few counts of this clonotype. DNA for the CDR3: TGCAGTGCTAGAGGCCCTGGGGCGGGCTATAATTCACCCCTCCACTTT. The encoded protein is CSARGPGAGYNSPLHF. The chain joins TRBV20-1 to TRBJ1-6; D possibly corresponds to TRBD1 (5 bases). Looked up from germline, CDR1 is DFQATT and CDR2 is SNEGSKA (reference sequence). The CDR3 contains 16 residues. V was clipped by 1 base and J by 3 bases, with 13 bases between them.

This clonotype showed up just a few times. The chain recombines TRBV7-9 with TRBJ2-7; perhaps TRBD1 as D (5 bases). Trimming took 9 bases from V and 3 from J, leaving 12 bases between them. CDR3 length: 12 residues. Germline V gene data show CDR1 as SEHNR and CDR2 as FQNEAQ (reference sequence). CDR3 nucleotide sequence: TGTGCCAGAATACCAGGGTACTACGAGCAGTACGTC. This gives the protein CARIPGYYEQYV.

The chain combines TRBV5-6 with TRBJ2-7; 9 bases are shared with TRBD1. Germline values: CDR1 SGHDT, CDR2 YYEEEE. Trimming removed 0 bases from V and 5 bases from J; junction bases left unmatched: 6. CDR3 length: 15 amino acids. This CDR3 is CASSLALGQGNEQYV. The CDR3 nucleotides read TGTGCCAGCAGCTTGGCCCTGGGACAGGGTAACGAGCAGTACGTC.

A few counts support this clonotype. The genes are TRBV12-3 or TRBV12-4 and TRBJ2-3, with 13 positions matching TRBD2. V dropped 3 bases and J dropped 3; count of bases not matched to a gene: 6. The CDR3 runs 17 residues. CDR3 region: CASSFGGLAGETDTQYF. DNA for the CDR3: TGTGCCAGCAGTTTCGGAGGACTAGCGGGAGAAACAGATACGCAGTATTTT.

This clonotype was detected ten times or more. The chain recombines TRBV7-3 with TRBJ2-3; the D is unclear. Germline assignment: CDR1 SGHTA and CDR2 FQGTGA. The CDR3 loop spans 11 amino acids. The V gene lost 5 bases and the J gene lost 7 bases, with 7 bases spanning the gap. The CDR3, as DNA: TGTGCCAGCAGCCTGGGCTATACGCAGTATTTT. Its protein is CASSLGYTQYF.

This clonotype has just a few counts. The rearrangement uses TRBV6-5 and TRBJ2-7, with TRBD2 identical over 11 bases. J lost 3 bases, V lost 6 bases, and 7 bases had no gene match. Germline V gives CDR1 MNHEY, CDR2 SVGAGI. The CDR3 totals 15 residues. The CDR3 DNA sequence: TGTGCCAGCAGCCCCGGGACTAGCGGCTTCTACGAGCAGTACTTC. Translating it yields CASSPGTSGFYEQYF.

The chain carries TRBV3-1 and TRBJ2-1; 7 bases agree with TRBD2. V gave up 1 base and J gave up 0 bases; unmatched junction bases: 9. The CDR3 length is 18 residues. In germline, CDR1 is LGHDT, CDR2 YNNKEL (reference sequence). CDR3 nucleotide sequence: TGTGCCAGCAGCCAAGGGTCGAAAGCGGGGAGCTCCTACAATGAGCAGTTCTTC. It translates to CASSQGSKAGSSYNEQFF.

CDR3 loop: CASSLVEDTQYF. The CDR3 nucleotides are TGTGCCAGCAGCTTGGTGGAGGATACGCAGTATTTT. The chain is built from TRBV5-5 and TRBJ2-3; no reliable D call. The V end lost 0 bases, the J end lost 6 bases, and 5 bases lay between the germline ends. This CDR3 comprises 12 residues. The germline V gene encodes CDR1 SGHKS and CDR2 YYEKEE (reference sequence).

Ten or more counts support this clonotype. V gene TRBV7-9 combines with J gene TRBJ2-5; tentatively, D is TRBD1 (5 bases). V shed 5 bases and J shed 2 bases, with 9 bases lying between them. CDR3 length: 13 amino acids. CDR1 and CDR2 from the germline V gene are SEHNR and FQNEAQ (reference sequence). The CDR3 reads CASSRQPQETQYF. Here the CDR3 DNA reads TGTGCCAGCAGCCGACAGCCTCAAGAGACCCAGTACTTC.

This clonotype was counted a few times. The chain carries TRBV2 and TRBJ2-4; 8 bases agree with TRBD1. The length of the CDR3 is 19 residues. Germline V gene data show CDR1 as SNHLY and CDR2 as FYNNEI. V was clipped by 4 bases and J by 1 base; unmatched bases: 15. The CDR3 bases are TGTGCCAGCAGTGCCTGGACAGGGACGACATCGGTGGCCAAAAACATTCAGTACTTC. This codes for CASSAWTGTTSVAKNIQYF.

The V call is TRBV3-1, the J call TRBJ1-1; D unresolved. There are 15 residues in the CDR3. Trimming shortened V by 1 base and J by 7 bases, and 16 bases separated the two germline ends. Germline V lookup: CDR1 LGHDT, CDR2 YNNKEL (reference sequence). CDR3 residues: CASSQAWQPPGEAFF. CDR3 DNA: TGTGCCAGCAGCCAAGCTTGGCAGCCACCGGGTGAAGCTTTCTTT.

This sequence joins TRBV7-2 and TRBJ1-1; tentatively, D is TRBD1 (5 bases). The CDR3 loop spans 15 amino acids. Germline assignment: CDR1 SGHTA and CDR2 FQGNSA. V dropped 3 bases and J dropped 4 bases, with 15 bases sitting between them. CDR3 amino acids: CASSFGLSGATEAFF. The CDR3 DNA is TGTGCCAGCAGCTTTGGACTGTCTGGGGCCACTGAAGCTTTCTTT. Full variable domain (missing parts from reference TRBV7-2 and TRBJ1-1): GAGVSQSPSNKVTEKGKDVELRCDPISGHTALYWYRQSLGQGLEFLIYFQGNSAPDKSGLPSDRFSAERTGGSVSTLTIQRTQQEDSAVYLCASSFGLSGATEAFFGQGTRLTVV.

There are a few counts of this clonotype. V usage is TRBV7-8 and J usage is TRBJ1-4; the D gene is possibly TRBD1 (5 bases). Germline V gene lookup returns CDR1 SGHVS and CDR2 FQNEAQ. This CDR3 is built from 13 residues. The V and J ends lost 6 bases and 8 bases respectively, with 13 bases between them. This CDR3 is CASSWAGYEKLFF. The CDR3 DNA reads as TGTGCCAGCAGTTGGGCAGGGTACGAAAAACTGTTTTTT.

This clonotype was counted at least ten times. The V and J genes are TRBV24-1 and TRBJ2-5; no reliable D call. The germline gives CDR1 KGHDR, CDR2 SFDVKD. Trimming pared 3 bases from V and 5 bases from J, leaving 9 bases between. CDR3 length: 13 amino acids. CDR3 protein: CATSDGPTETQYF. DNA of the CDR3: TGTGCCACCAGTGATGGTCCTACGGAGACCCAGTACTTC.

The chain joins TRBV9 to TRBJ2-2; TRBD2 is a possible D gene (6 bases). The germline CDR1 and CDR2 sequences are SGDLS and YYNGEE. The CDR3 sequence is 15 residues long. V lost 3 bases to trimming and J lost 1 base, with 10 bases between them. The CDR3 sequence is CASSDGGLNTGELFF. For the CDR3, the DNA is TGTGCCAGCAGCGACGGGGGACTGAACACCGGGGAGCTGTTTTTT. Drawing the rest from reference TRBV9 and TRBJ2-2, the complete variable domain is DSGVTQTPKHLITATGQRVTLRCSPRSGDLSVYWYQQSLDQGLQFLIQYYNGEERAKGNILERFSAQQFPDLHSELNLSSLELGDSALYFCASSDGGLNTGELFFGEGSRLTVL.

This clonotype was picked up many times. The rearrangement uses TRBV5-1 and TRBJ2-7; maybe TRBD2 (6 bases). The V end lost 3 bases, the J end lost 6 bases, and 16 bases lay between the germline ends. This CDR3 comprises 14 residues. Per the germline V gene, CDR1 is SGHRS and CDR2 is YFSETQ. The CDR3 DNA reads TGCGCCAGCAGCTCGGGGAGCCAGGGAGGCGAGCAGTACTTC. Its protein product is CASSSGSQGGEQYF.

V gene TRBV12-3 or TRBV12-4 combines with J gene TRBJ1-5; D is unresolved. This CDR3 has 15 amino acids. V shed 3 bases and J shed 2 bases, with 11 bases lying between them. The CDR3 is CASSFLTVGNQPQHF. CDR3 coding DNA: TGTGCCAGCAGTTTCTTAACGGTCGGCAATCAGCCCCAGCATTTT.

The J gene is TRBJ2-7, the V gene TRBV10-2; no clear D. The germline V gene has CDR1 WSHSY and CDR2 SAAADI. The CDR3 spans 12 residues. V gave up 4 bases and J gave up 3 bases, with 7 bases separating them. In nucleotides, the CDR3 is TGCGCCAGCAGTGTTTCCCTCTACGAGCAGTACGTC. Its protein is CASSVSLYEQYV.

This clonotype was seen repeatedly, ten times or more. The J gene is TRBJ2-1, the V gene TRBV20-1; D may be TRBD2 (7 bases). Germline assignment: CDR1 DFQATT and CDR2 SNEGSKA (reference sequence). The CDR3 is 14 amino acids. V lost 3 bases to trimming and J lost 8 bases, with 17 bases between them. CDR3 amino acids: CSARGLSKGDEQFF. CDR3 DNA: TGCAGTGCTAGGGGACTAAGTAAGGGGGATGAGCAGTTCTTC.

J is TRBJ2-3 and V is TRBV10-3, with TRBD2 matching over 8 bases. CDR1 and CDR2 (germline): ENHRY, SYGVKD. The CDR3 is 15 amino acids. V shed 10 bases, J shed 6 bases, and the junction held 15 bases outside the gene matches. The CDR3 here is CATGRELLNLDTQYF. DNA for the CDR3: TGTGCCACCGGGAGGGAACTTTTGAATTTGGATACGCAGTATTTT.